The present entry profiles one TCR beta chain with its context. Profiling relied on immunoSEQ multiplex PCR, and the TCRdb table lists in-frame clones only, not all of them. The sample contains hundreds of thousands of clones, over 70% of which appear only once. This sample was included in a study of blood T cell repertoires in COVID-19. About the research overall: Nucleic acid was either cDNA or gDNA, and it came from T cells, B-cell-depleted T cells, or PBMCs.

The CDR3 has 14 residues. In germline, CDR1 is PRHDT, CDR2 FYEKMQ (reference sequence). With V trimmed by 5 bases and J by 11 bases, 9 bases remained unmatched. The sequencing input was peripheral blood. This clonotype was obtained from a woman in her forties or fifties with acute or convalescent COVID-19. This chain connects TRBV13 to TRBJ1-6; 7 bases fit TRBD1. This chain's CDR3 is CASSPRDRRTPLHF. In nucleotides, the CDR3 is TGTGCCAGCAGCCCTCGGGACAGACGTACACCCCTCCACTTT.